This entry lists 25 T cell receptor beta chains sequenced from one sample in a study of shared clonotypes between healthy human individuals. CD8 cells regarded as naive lacked CD45RO, were positively chosen for CCR7, and omitted terminally differentiated effector memory CD45RA+ cells. Measured with immunoSEQ multiplex PCR; TCRdb has only the in-frame clones, and not every one. The sample includes under 2,000,000 clones, approximately 94% seen only once; the top ten take less than 1.5%. The sequenced sample consisted of naive CD8+ T cells sorted from blood. These receptors were taken from a man younger than 30 in good health.

On this clone: Other DNA sequences in the sample encode the same CDR3. The rearrangement joins TRBV5-4 to TRBJ1-2; D unclear. The V end lost 0 bases, the J end lost 1 base, and 4 bases lay between the germline ends. The CDR3 is 13 residues long. Germline V gene data show CDR1 as SGHNT and CDR2 as YYREEE (reference sequence). The CDR3 sequence: CASSLDGNYGYTF. DNA for the CDR3: TGTGCCAGCAGCTTGGACGGTAACTATGGCTACACCTTC.

The chain links TRBV4-1 to TRBJ1-2; TRBD1 is a possible D gene (6 bases). Between the trimmed V and J ends, which lost 4 bases and 8 bases, there was a span of 20 bases. The CDR3 sequence is 15 residues long. Germline V gives CDR1 MGHRA, CDR2 YSYEKL. Here the CDR3 reads CASSPSISGVKGYTF. Written as DNA, the CDR3 is TGCGCCAGCAGCCCTTCGATTTCAGGGGTGAAGGGCTACACCTTC.

This rearrangement joins TRBV27 to TRBJ1-6, with 7 bases that match TRBD1. This CDR3 is built from 16 residues. The V segment lost 5 bases and the J segment 7 bases; nucleotides outside the gene matches: 11. Germline CDR1 MNHEY, CDR2 SMNVEV (reference sequence). CDR3 nucleotide sequence: TGTGCCAGCAGTCCGACACAGACAGGGTGGAATTCACCCCTCCACTTT. Amino acids: CASSPTQTGWNSPLHF.

The chain uses TRBV4-1 and TRBJ2-3; the match to TRBD2 covers 8 bases. Germline CDR1 is MGHRA and CDR2 is YSYEKL. V lost 4 bases and J lost 0; bases outside the gene matches: 3. This CDR3 region has 15 residues. The chain's CDR3 is CASSLQRGSTDTQYF. Here the CDR3 DNA reads TGCGCCAGCAGCCTCCAGCGGGGGAGCACAGATACGCAGTATTTT.

V and J are TRBV28 and TRBJ2-7; 10 positions match TRBD2. Germline CDR1 reads MDHEN; CDR2 reads SYDVKM. CDR3 size: 14 residues. The V and J ends lost 6 bases and 2 bases, in that order; junction bases with no gene match: 4. For the CDR3, the DNA is TGTGCCAGCAGCCTAGCGGGGGTTCCCTACGAGCAGTACTTC. Protein: CASSLAGVPYEQYF. Full variable domain (rest looked up from reference TRBV28 and TRBJ2-7): DVKVTQSSRYLVKRTGEKVFLECVQDMDHENMFWYRQDPGLGLRLIYFSYDVKMKEKGDIPEGYSVSREKKERFSLILESASTNQTSMYLCASSLAGVPYEQYFGPGTRLTVT.

This chain uses TRBV4-1 with TRBJ2-7; TRBD2 matches 7 bases. V lost 3 bases, J lost 0 bases, and 8 bases stayed unmatched. Germline CDR1 is MGHRA and CDR2 is YSYEKL. The CDR3 spans 16 residues. The CDR3: CASSHLPGGDSYEQYF. The DNA for the CDR3 is TGCGCCAGCAGCCACCTCCCTGGGGGGGACTCCTACGAGCAGTACTTC.

The J gene is TRBJ1-1, the V gene TRBV6-1, with D possibly matching TRBD1 (6 bases). The CDR3 extends over 15 amino acids. V was shortened by 7 bases and J by 0 bases, with 15 bases between the two germline ends. Germline-derived CDR1 and CDR2 are MNHNS and SASEGT. The chain's CDR3 is CASNQGRGLNTEAFF. The CDR3 region has the DNA TGTGCCAGCAACCAGGGGAGGGGGTTGAACACTGAAGCTTTCTTT.

In its sample, this clone was seen a few times. The chain has TRBV13 and TRBJ2-7; D is uncertain. Germline CDR1 PRHDT, CDR2 FYEKMQ (reference sequence). V dropped 5 bases and J dropped 5 bases, with 19 bases sitting between them. The CDR3 length is 15 residues. For the CDR3, the DNA is TGTGCCAGCAGCGCCCATTTGGGTCCTCGCGACGAGCAGTACTTC. Translating gives CASSAHLGPRDEQYF. Full variable domain (missing parts from reference TRBV13 and TRBJ2-7): AAGVIQSPRHLIKEKRETATLKCYPIPRHDTVYWYQQGPGQDPQFLISFYEKMQSDKGSIPDRFSAQQFSDYHSELNMSSLELGDSALYFCASSAHLGPRDEQYFGPGTRLTVT.

The V call is TRBV7-2, the J call TRBJ2-7; 7 nucleotides match TRBD2. Per the germline V gene, CDR1 is SGHTA and CDR2 is FQGNSA. The CDR3 loop spans 12 amino acids. With V trimmed by 6 bases and J by 9 bases, 8 bases remained unmatched. This chain's CDR3 is CASSSGLAGQYF. The CDR3 DNA sequence: TGTGCCAGCAGTTCAGGGTTAGCGGGGCAGTACTTC.

This chain links TRBV6-1 with TRBJ2-5; tentative D call: TRBD1 (6 bases). Germline V gene lookup returns CDR1 MNHNS and CDR2 SASEGT. V was trimmed by 3 bases and J by 5 bases, leaving 16 bases between them. This CDR3 comprises 15 residues. The CDR3 DNA sequence: TGTGCCAGCAGTGAGAGCAGGGGTTTGGCGGAGACCCAGTACTTC. Protein product: CASSESRGLAETQYF.

The chain combines TRBV6-5 with TRBJ2-7; the match to TRBD1 covers 8 bases. The CDR3 runs 13 residues. Germline V lookup: CDR1 MNHEY, CDR2 SVGAGI. V shed 5 bases and J 5 bases; nucleotides not matched to a gene: 5. The DNA for the CDR3 is TGTGCCAGCAGTGTACAGGGGGGCGACGAGCAGTACTTC. Protein sequence: CASSVQGGDEQYF.

The chain joins TRBV7-9 to TRBJ1-2; D gene ambiguous. The CDR3 totals 13 residues. The germline V gene encodes CDR1 SEHNR and CDR2 FQNEAQ (reference sequence). V was shortened by 3 bases and J by 10 bases, with 15 bases between the two germline ends. The CDR3 nucleotides are TGTGCCAGCAGCTTGGGGATACTGGCTGACTACACCTTC. Translating it yields CASSLGILADYTF. The full variable domain, rest sourced from reference TRBV7-9 and TRBJ1-2, is DTGVSQNPRHKITKRGQNVTFRCDPISEHNRLYWYRQTLGQGPEFLTYFQNEAQLEKSRLLSDRFSAERPKGSFSTLEIQRTEQGDSAMYLCASSLGILADYTFGSGTRLTVV.

Notes on this clone: Other DNA sequences in this specimen translate into the identical CDR3. V is TRBV6-1 and J is TRBJ2-7, with TRBD1 matching over 8 bases. This CDR3 has 14 residues. Germline trimming cut 1 base from V and 4 bases from J; bases unmatched to any gene: 3. CDR1 and CDR2 from the germline V gene are MNHNS and SASEGT. CDR3: CASSEGQGIYEQYF. CDR3 nucleotide sequence: TGTGCCAGCAGTGAAGGACAGGGGATATACGAGCAGTACTTC.

This clone was seen once. The CDR3 region is CASTPPSLGNTEAFF. The DNA for the CDR3 is TGTGCCAGCACCCCCCCCTCTTTAGGGAACACTGAAGCTTTCTTT. V usage is TRBV7-9 and J usage is TRBJ1-1; the D is unclear. The V gene lost 7 bases and the J gene lost 1 base, with 16 bases spanning the gap. CDR3 length: 15 amino acids. Germline CDR1 and CDR2: SEHNR and FQNEAQ (reference sequence).

The chain links TRBV6-1 to TRBJ2-7; 7 bases map to TRBD2. The CDR3 spans 16 residues. Germline lookup yields CDR1 MNHNS and CDR2 SASEGT. V was clipped by 1 base and J by 0 bases; unmatched bases: 6. CDR3 nucleotides: TGTGCCAGCAGTGAAGGCCTAGCGGCAAGCTCCTACGAGCAGTACTTC. Its translation is CASSEGLAASSYEQYF.

The V and J genes are TRBV4-1 and TRBJ2-2; 11 nucleotides line up with TRBD1. Germline CDR1 is MGHRA and CDR2 is YSYEKL. The V and J ends lost 1 base and 7 bases, in that order; junction bases with no gene match: 5. The CDR3 is made up of 16 amino acids. The CDR3, as DNA: TGCGCCAGCAGCCAAGTTGCGGGGACAGGGGGCGGGGAGCTGTTTTTT. Translated, it gives CASSQVAGTGGGELFF.

The J gene is TRBJ2-3, the V gene TRBV2, with TRBD2 identical over 11 bases. CDR1 and CDR2 (germline): SNHLY, FYNNEI. The V segment lost 7 bases and the J segment 3 bases; nucleotides outside the gene matches: 15. CDR3 size: 18 residues. The CDR3 nucleotides read TGTGCCAGCACCAAACCTGGGCTAGCGGGAGGTTTAACAGATACGCAGTATTTT. This sequence encodes CASTKPGLAGGLTDTQYF.

The chain carries TRBV9 and TRBJ1-1, with 8 bases that match TRBD1. The CDR3 is 16 amino acids. CDR1 is SGDLS and CDR2 is YYNGEE in the germline V gene. The V segment lost 3 bases and the J segment 1 base; nucleotides outside the gene matches: 8. In nucleotides, the CDR3 is TGTGCCAGCAGCGCCGAAGGACAGGGACCGAACACTGAAGCTTTCTTT. Residues: CASSAEGQGPNTEAFF.

The rearrangement joins TRBV5-4 to TRBJ2-7; possibly TRBD1 or TRBD2 for D (5 bases each). V was trimmed by 6 bases and J by 2 bases, leaving 15 bases between them. Germline V gene data show CDR1 as SGHNT and CDR2 as YYREEE (reference sequence). The CDR3 is 14 amino acids. The CDR3, as DNA: TGTGCCAGCACAGACTCGGGACGACCCTACGAGCAGTACTTC. Translation: CASTDSGRPYEQYF.

Points on this clone: This same CDR3 is encoded by further DNA sequences in the sample. The chain carries TRBV27 and TRBJ2-7, with 7 nucleotides matching TRBD1. The J segment lost 2 bases and the V segment lost 3 bases, leaving 1 base of the junction unmatched. CDR1 and CDR2 (germline): MNHEY, SMNVEV (reference sequence). CDR3 length equals 13 residues. The CDR3 here is CASSFGQAYEQYF. The CDR3 region has the DNA TGTGCCAGCAGTTTCGGACAGGCCTACGAGCAGTACTTC.

The chain links TRBV9 to TRBJ2-5; a weak D match, TRBD2 (5 bases). CDR3 length: 15 residues. Germline V gene sequence: CDR1 SGDLS, CDR2 YYNGEE. Trimming removed 3 bases at V and 2 bases at J, with 14 bases between. CDR3 DNA: TGTGCCAGCAGCGGAGGGTTAATCGGGCAAGAGACCCAGTACTTC. Amino acid sequence: CASSGGLIGQETQYF.

J is TRBJ1-1 and V is TRBV19; TRBD1 might be the D (5 bases). Germline V gene lookup returns CDR1 LNHDA and CDR2 SQIVND (reference sequence). V was trimmed by 3 bases and J by 7 bases, leaving 15 bases between them. The CDR3 covers 14 residues. The CDR3 loop is CASSILGTDFEAFF. The CDR3 coding sequence is TGTGCCAGTAGTATTCTGGGGACGGATTTTGAAGCTTTCTTT.

In this sample, this clone turned up a few times. The J gene is TRBJ2-4, the V gene TRBV7-9; D may match TRBD1 or TRBD2 (5 bases each). The length of the CDR3 is 12 residues. The germline CDR1 and CDR2 sequences are SEHNR and FQNEAQ (reference sequence). Deletions cut 5 bases from V and 9 bases from J, with 11 bases between. The CDR3 is CASSGRESIQYF. In DNA, the CDR3 is TGTGCCAGCAGCGGCAGGGAGAGCATTCAGTACTTC.

The V call is TRBV4-3, the J call TRBJ2-7; unclear D gene. The V gene's germline CDR1 is LGHNA and CDR2 YSLEER. The CDR3 extends over 15 amino acids. Trimming shortened V by 0 bases and J by 0 bases, and 9 bases separated the two germline ends. The CDR3 here is CASSQEYQASYEQYF. DNA of the CDR3: TGCGCCAGCAGCCAAGAGTATCAGGCCTCCTACGAGCAGTACTTC.

This chain links TRBV28 with TRBJ2-7; D call uncertain. The germline V gene has CDR1 MDHEN and CDR2 SYDVKM. The CDR3 length is 13 residues. The V and J ends lost 0 bases and 2 bases respectively, with 5 bases between them. The CDR3 region has the DNA TGTGCCAGCAGTTTATGGACGGCCTACGAGCAGTACTTC. It codes for CASSLWTAYEQYF.